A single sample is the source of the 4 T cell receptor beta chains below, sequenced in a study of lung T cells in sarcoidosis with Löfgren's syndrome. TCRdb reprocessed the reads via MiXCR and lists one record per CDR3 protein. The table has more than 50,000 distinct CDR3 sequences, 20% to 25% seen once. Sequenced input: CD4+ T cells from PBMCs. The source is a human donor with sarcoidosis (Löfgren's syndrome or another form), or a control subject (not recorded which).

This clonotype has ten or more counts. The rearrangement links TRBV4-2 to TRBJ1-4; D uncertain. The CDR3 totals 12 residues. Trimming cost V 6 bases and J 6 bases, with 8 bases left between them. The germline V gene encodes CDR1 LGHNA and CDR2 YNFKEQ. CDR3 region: CASRPGYEKLFF. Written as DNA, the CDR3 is TGTGCCAGCAGGCCAGGCTATGAAAAACTGTTTTTT.

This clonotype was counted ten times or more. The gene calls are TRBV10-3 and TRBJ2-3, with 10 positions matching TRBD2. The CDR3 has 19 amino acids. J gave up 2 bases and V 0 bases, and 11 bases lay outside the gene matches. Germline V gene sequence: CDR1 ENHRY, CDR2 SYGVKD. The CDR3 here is CAISESMFRLAGNTDTQYF. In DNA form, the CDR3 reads TGTGCCATCAGTGAGTCGATGTTCCGACTAGCGGGCAACACAGATACGCAGTATTTT.

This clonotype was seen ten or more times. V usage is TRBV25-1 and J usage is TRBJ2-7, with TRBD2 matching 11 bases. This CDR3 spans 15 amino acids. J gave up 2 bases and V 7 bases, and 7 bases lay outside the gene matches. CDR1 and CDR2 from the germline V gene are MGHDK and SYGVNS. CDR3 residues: CASNSGLAVPYEQYF. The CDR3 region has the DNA TGTGCCAGCAATTCGGGACTAGCGGTTCCCTACGAGCAGTACTTC.

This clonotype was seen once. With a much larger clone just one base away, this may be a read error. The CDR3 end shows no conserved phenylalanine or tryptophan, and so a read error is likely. The DNA for the CDR3 is TGTGCCAGCAGTTACTCGACCGAGAATGAGCAGTTCTCC. Residues: CASSYSTENEQFS. The rearrangement uses TRBV6-2 or TRBV6-3 and TRBJ2-1; D ambiguous. There are 13 residues in the CDR3. Looked up from germline, CDR1 is MNHEY and CDR2 is SVGEGT. Trimming took off 0 bases at V and 7 bases at J, with 7 bases between the two ends.